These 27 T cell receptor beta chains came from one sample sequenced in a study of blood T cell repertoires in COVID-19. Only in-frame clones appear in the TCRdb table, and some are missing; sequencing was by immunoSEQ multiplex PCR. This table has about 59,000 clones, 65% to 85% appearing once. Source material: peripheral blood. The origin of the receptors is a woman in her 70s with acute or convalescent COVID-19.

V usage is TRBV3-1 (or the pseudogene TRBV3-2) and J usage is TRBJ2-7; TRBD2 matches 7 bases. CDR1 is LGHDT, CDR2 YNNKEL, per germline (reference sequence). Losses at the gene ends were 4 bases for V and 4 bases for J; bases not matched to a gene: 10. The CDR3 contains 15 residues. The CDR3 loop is CASSPSGTKLYEQYF. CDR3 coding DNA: TGTGCCAGCAGCCCCTCCGGGACTAAACTATACGAGCAGTACTTC.

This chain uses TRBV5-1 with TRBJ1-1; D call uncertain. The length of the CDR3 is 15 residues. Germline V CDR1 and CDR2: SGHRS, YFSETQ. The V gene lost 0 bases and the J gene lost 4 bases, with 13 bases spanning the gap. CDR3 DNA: TGCGCCAGCAGCTTGGGTGGTGGAGGGATCACTGAAGCTTTCTTT. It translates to CASSLGGGGITEAFF.

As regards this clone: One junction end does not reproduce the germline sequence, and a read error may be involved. Written as DNA, the CDR3 is TGTGCCAGCAGAACCGACAGGGGGAACGCCGGGGAGCTGTTTTTT. Protein sequence: CASRTDRGNAGELFF. This chain joins TRBV2 and TRBJ2-2; 9 positions match TRBD1. The CDR3 covers 15 residues. Germline V gene lookup returns CDR1 SNHLY and CDR2 FYNNEI.

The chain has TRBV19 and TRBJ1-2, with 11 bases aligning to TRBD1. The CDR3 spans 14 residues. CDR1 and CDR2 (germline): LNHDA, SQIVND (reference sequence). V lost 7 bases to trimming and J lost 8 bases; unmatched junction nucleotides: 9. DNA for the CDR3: TGTGCCAGTACCGAGGACAGGGGGCAAGGAGGCTACACCTTC. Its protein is CASTEDRGQGGYTF.

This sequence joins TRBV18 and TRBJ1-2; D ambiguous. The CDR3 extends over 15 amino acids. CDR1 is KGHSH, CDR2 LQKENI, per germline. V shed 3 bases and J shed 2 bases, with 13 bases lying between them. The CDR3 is CASSPLTETNYGYTF. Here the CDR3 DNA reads TGTGCCAGCTCACCCTTGACGGAGACCAACTATGGCTACACCTTC. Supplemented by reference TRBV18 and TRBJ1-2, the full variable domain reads NAGVMQNPRHLVRRRGQEARLRCSPMKGHSHVYWYRQLPEEGLKFMVYLQKENIIDESGMPKERFSAEFPKEGPSILRIQQVVRGDSAAYFCASSPLTETNYGYTFGSGTRLTVV.

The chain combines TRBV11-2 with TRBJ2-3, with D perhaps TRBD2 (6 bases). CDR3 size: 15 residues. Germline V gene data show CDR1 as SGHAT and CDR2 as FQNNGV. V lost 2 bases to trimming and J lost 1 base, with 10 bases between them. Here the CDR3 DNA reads TGTGCCAGCAGCTTATCAGGCGGGGGCACAGATACGCAGTATTTT. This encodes CASSLSGGGTDTQYF.

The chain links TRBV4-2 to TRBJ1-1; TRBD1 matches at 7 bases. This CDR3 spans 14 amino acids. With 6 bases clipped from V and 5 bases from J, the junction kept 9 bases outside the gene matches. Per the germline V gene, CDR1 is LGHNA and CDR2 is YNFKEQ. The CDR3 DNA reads TGTGCCAGCAGACGTACAGGGGATTTAACTGAAGCTTTCTTT. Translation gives CASRRTGDLTEAFF.

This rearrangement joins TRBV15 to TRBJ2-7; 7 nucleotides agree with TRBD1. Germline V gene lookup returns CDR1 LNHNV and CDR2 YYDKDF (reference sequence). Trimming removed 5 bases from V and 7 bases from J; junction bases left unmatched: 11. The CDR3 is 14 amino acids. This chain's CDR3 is CATSHPWTGAEQYF. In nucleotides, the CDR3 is TGTGCCACCAGCCACCCATGGACAGGAGCGGAGCAGTACTTC. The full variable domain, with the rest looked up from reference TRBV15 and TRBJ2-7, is DAMVIQNPRYQVTQFGKPVTLSCSQTLNHNVMYWYQQKSSQAPKLLFHYYDKDFNNEADTPDNFQSRRPNTSFCFLDIRSPGLGDTAMYLCATSHPWTGAEQYFGPGTRLTVT.

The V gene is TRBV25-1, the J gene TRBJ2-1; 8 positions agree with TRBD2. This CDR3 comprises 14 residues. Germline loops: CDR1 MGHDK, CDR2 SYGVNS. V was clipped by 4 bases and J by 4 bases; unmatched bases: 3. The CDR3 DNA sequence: TGTGCCAGCAGTGCGGCTAGCGGGTACAATGAGCAGTTCTTC. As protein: CASSAASGYNEQFF. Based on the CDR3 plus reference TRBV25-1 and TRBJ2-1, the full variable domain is EADIYQTPRYLVIGTGKKITLECSQTMGHDKMYWYQQDPGMELHLIHYSYGVNSTEKGDLSSESTVSRIRTEHFPLTLESARPSHTSQYLCASSAASGYNEQFFGPGTRLTVL.

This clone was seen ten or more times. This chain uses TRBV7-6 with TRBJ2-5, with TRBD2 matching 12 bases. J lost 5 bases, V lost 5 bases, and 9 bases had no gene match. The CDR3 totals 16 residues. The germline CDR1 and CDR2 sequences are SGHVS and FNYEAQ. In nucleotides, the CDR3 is TGTGCCAGCAGCCCTTCTAGCGGGGGGGCTCGGGAGACCCAGTACTTC. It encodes CASSPSSGGARETQYF.

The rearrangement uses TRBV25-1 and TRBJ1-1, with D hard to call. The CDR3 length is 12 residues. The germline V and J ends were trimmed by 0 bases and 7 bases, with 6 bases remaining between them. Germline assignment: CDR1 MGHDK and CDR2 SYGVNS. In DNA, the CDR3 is TGTGCCAGCAGTGAATATGAGGGTGAAGCTTTCTTT. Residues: CASSEYEGEAFF.

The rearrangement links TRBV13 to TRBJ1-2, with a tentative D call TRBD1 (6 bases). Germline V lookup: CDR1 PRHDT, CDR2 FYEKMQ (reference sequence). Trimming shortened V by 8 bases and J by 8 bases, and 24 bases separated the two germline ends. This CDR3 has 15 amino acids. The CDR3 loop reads CASAPPGQGLWGYTF. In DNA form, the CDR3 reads TGTGCCAGCGCACCCCCCGGGCAGGGGCTCTGGGGCTACACCTTC.

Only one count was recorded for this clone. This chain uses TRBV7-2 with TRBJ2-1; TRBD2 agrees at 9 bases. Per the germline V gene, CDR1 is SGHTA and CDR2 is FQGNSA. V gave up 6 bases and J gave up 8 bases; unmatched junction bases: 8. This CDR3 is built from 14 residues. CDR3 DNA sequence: TGTGCCAGCAGTAAAACCCCTAGCGGGGATGAGCAGTTCTTC. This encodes CASSKTPSGDEQFF.

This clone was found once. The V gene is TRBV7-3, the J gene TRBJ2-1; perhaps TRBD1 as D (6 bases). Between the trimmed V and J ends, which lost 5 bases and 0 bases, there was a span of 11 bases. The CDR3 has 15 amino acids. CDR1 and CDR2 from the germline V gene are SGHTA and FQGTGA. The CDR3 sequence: CASSPDRSSYNEQFF. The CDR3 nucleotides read TGTGCCAGCAGCCCGGACAGAAGCTCCTACAATGAGCAGTTCTTC.

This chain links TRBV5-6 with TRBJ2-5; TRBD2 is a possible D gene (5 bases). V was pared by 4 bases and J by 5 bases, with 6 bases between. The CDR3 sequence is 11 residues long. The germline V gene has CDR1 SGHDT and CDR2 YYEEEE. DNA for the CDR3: TGTGCCAGCAGCCGAGGGGAGACCCAGTACTTC. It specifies CASSRGETQYF.

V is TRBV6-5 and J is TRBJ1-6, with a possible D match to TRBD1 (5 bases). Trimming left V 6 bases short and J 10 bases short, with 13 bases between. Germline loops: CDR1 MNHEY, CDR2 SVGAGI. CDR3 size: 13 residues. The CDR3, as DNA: TGTGCCAGCAGACAAAGGGGTAACTCACCCCTCCACTTT. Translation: CASRQRGNSPLHF.

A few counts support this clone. The CDR3 DNA follows: TGTGCCAGCAGTAAACAGGGTCTTTACACCATATATTTT. Protein: CASSKQGLYTIYF. The V gene is TRBV6-5, the J gene TRBJ1-3; D perhaps matches TRBD1 (6 bases). CDR3 length: 13 residues. Trimming removed 5 bases from V and 8 bases from J, with 13 bases in between. Germline CDR1 MNHEY, CDR2 SVGAGI.

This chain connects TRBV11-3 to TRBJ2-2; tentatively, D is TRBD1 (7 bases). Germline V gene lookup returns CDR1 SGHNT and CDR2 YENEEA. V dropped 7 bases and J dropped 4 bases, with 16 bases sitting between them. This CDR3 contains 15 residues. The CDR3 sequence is CASKGGGAGTGELFF. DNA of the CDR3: TGTGCCAGCAAAGGAGGGGGCGCCGGCACCGGGGAGCTGTTTTTT.

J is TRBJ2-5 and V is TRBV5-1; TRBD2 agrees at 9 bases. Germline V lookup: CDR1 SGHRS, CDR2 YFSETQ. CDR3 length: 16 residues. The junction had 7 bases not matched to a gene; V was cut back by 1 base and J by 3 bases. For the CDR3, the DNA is TGCGCCAGCAGCTTGTCGCCTAGCGGGGTTGAAGAGACCCAGTACTTC. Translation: CASSLSPSGVEETQYF. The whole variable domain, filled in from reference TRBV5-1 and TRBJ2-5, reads KAGVTQTPRYLIKTRGQQVTLSCSPISGHRSVSWYQQTPGQGLQFLFEYFSETQRNKGNFPGRFSGRQFSNSRSEMNVSTLELGDSALYLCASSLSPSGVEETQYFGPGTRLLVL.

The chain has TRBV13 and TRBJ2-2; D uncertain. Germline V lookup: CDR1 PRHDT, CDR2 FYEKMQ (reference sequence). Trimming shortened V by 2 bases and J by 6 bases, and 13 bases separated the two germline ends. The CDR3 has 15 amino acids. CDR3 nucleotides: TGTGCCAGCAGCTTAATCCGGGTAAACTCCGGGGAGCTGTTTTTT. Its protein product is CASSLIRVNSGELFF.

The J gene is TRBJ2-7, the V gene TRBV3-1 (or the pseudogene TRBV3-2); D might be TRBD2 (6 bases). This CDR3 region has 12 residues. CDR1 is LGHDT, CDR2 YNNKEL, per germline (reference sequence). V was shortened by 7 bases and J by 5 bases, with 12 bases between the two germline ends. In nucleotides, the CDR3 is TGTGCCAGCACGGGAGAGTTCAACGAGCAGTACTTC. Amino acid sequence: CASTGEFNEQYF.

The chain's CDR3 is CASSRDRWGYTF. The CDR3 nucleotides read TGTGCCAGCAGTCGGGACAGGTGGGGCTACACCTTC. The chain has TRBV12-3 or TRBV12-4 and TRBJ1-2; 8 nucleotides align to TRBD1. This CDR3 has 12 amino acids. V was pared by 5 bases and J by 8 bases, with 4 bases of the junction left unmatched.

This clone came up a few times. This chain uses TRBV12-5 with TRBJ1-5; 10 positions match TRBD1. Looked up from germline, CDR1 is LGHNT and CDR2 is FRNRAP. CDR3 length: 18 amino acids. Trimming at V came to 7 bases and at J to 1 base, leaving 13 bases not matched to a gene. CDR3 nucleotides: TGTGCTAGTGCCCCAAGACAGGGGGCCGATTGGAGCAATCAGCCCCAGCATTTT. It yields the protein CASAPRQGADWSNQPQHF.

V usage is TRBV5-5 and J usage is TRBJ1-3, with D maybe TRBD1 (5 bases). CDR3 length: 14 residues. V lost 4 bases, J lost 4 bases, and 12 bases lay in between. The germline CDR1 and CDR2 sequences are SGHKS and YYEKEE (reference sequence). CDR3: CASSRDSGGNTIYF. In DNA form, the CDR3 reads TGTGCCAGCAGCCGGGACTCCGGGGGAAACACCATATATTTT.

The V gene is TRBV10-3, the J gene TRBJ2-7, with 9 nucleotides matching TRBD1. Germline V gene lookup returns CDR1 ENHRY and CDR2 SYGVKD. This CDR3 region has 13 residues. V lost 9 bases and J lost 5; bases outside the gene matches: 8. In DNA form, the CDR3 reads TGTGCCATTACAGGGACAGGGCTCGACGAGCAGTACTTC. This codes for CAITGTGLDEQYF.

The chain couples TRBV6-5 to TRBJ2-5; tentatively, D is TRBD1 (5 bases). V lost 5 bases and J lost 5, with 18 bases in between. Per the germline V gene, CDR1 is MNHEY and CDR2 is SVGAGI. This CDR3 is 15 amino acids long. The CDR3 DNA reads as TGTGCCAGCAGTCCCGGACAACCCCTAAGGGAGACCCAGTACTTC. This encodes CASSPGQPLRETQYF.

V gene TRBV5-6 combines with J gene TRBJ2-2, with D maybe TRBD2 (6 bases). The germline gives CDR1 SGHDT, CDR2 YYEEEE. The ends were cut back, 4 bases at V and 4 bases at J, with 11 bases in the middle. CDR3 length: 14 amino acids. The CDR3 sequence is CASSRTTFTGELFF. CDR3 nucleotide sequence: TGTGCCAGCAGCCGGACTACCTTCACCGGGGAGCTGTTTTTT.